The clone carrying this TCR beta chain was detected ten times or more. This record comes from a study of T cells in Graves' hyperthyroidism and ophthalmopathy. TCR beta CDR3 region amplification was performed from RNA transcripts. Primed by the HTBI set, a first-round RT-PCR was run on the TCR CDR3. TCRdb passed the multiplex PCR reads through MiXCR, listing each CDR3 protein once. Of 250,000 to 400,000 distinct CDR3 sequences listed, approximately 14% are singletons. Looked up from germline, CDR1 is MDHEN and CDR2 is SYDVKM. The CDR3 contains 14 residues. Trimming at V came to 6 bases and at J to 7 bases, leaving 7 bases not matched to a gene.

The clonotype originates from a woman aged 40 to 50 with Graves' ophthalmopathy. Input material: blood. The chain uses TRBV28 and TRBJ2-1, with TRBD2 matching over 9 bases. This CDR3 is CASSETSGLNEQFF. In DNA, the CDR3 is TGTGCCAGCAGCGAGACTAGCGGTTTGAATGAGCAGTTCTTC.